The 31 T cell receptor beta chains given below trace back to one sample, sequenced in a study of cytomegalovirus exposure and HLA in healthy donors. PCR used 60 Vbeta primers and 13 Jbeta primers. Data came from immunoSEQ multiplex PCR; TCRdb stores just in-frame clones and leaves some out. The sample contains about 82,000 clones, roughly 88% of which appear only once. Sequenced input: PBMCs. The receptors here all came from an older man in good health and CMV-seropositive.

In DNA form, the CDR3 reads TGCGCCAGCAGCTTGGTGGCGTTCCAGGGACTAGCGGACTACAATGAGCAGTTCTTC. Its translation: CASSLVAFQGLADYNEQFF. The V call is TRBV5-1, the J call TRBJ2-1; 11 bases align to TRBD2. V was clipped by 0 bases and J by 3 bases; unmatched bases: 11. This CDR3 has 19 residues. Germline CDR1 SGHRS, CDR2 YFSETQ. The variable domain in full, completed from reference TRBV5-1 and TRBJ2-1, reads KAGVTQTPRYLIKTRGQQVTLSCSPISGHRSVSWYQQTPGQGLQFLFEYFSETQRNKGNFPGRFSGRQFSNSRSEMNVSTLELGDSALYLCASSLVAFQGLADYNEQFFGPGTRLTVL.

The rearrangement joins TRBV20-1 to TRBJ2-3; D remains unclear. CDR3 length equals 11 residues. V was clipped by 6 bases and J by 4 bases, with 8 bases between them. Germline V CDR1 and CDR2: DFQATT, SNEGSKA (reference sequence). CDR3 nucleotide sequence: TGCAGTGCCCTAGGCCCAGATACGCAGTATTTT. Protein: CSALGPDTQYF.

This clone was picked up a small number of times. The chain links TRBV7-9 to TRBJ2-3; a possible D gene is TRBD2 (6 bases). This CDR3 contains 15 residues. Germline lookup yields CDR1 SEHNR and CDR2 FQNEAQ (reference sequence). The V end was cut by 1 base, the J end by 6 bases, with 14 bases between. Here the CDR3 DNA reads TGTGCCAGCAGCTTAGACTTCGGGGGTTTGGATACGCAGTATTTT. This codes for CASSLDFGGLDTQYF.

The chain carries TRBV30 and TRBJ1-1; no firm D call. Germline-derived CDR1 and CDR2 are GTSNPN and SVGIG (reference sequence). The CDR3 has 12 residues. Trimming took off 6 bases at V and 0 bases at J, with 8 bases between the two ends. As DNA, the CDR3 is TGTGCCTGCCAAAACATGAACACTGAAGCTTTCTTT. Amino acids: CACQNMNTEAFF. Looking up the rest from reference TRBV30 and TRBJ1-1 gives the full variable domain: SQTIHQWPATLVQPVGSPLSLECTVEGTSNPNLYWYRQAAGRGLQLLFYSVGIGQISSEVPQNLSASRPQDRQFILSSKKLLLSDSGFYLCACQNMNTEAFFGQGTRLTVV.

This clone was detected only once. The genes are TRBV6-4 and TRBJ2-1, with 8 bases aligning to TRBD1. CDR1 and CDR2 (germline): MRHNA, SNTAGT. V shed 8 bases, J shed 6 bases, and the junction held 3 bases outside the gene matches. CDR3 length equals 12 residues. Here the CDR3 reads CASGTGTNEQFF. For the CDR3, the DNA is TGTGCCAGCGGGACAGGTACCAATGAGCAGTTCTTC.

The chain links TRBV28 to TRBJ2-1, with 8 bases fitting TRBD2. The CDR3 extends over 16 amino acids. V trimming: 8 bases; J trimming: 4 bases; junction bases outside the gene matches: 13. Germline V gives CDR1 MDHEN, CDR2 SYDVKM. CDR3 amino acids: CASFGATAGDYNEQFF. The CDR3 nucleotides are TGTGCCAGCTTTGGGGCTACAGCGGGGGATTACAATGAGCAGTTCTTC.

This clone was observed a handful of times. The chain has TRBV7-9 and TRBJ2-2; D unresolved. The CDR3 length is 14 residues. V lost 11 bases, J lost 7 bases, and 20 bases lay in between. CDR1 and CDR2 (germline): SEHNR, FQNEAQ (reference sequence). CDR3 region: CASPPVRIGGELFF. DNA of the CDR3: TGTGCCTCTCCCCCGGTGAGAATCGGCGGGGAGCTGTTTTTT.

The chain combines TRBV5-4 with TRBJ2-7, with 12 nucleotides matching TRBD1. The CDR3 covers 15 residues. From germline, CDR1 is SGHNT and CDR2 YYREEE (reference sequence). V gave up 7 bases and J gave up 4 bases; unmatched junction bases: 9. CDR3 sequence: CASFPRDRGPYEQYF. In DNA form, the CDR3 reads TGTGCCAGCTTCCCCCGGGACAGGGGGCCTTACGAGCAGTACTTC. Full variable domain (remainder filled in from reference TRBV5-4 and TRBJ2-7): ETGVTQSPTHLIKTRGQQVTLRCSSQSGHNTVSWYQQALGQGPQFIFQYYREEENGRGNFPPRFSGLQFPNYSSELNVNALELDDSALYLCASFPRDRGPYEQYFGPGTRLTVT.

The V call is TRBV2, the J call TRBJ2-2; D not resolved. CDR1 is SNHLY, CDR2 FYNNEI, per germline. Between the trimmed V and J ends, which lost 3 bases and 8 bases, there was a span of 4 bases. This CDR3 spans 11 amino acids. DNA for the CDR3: TGTGCCAGCAGTGACCGGGGGGAGCTGTTTTTT. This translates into CASSDRGELFF.

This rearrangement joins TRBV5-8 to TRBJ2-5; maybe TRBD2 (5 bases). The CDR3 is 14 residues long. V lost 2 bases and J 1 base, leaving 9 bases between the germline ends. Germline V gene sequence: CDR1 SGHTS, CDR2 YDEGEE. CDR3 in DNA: TGTGCCAGCAGCTTTCCGGGATCCCAAGAGACCCAGTACTTC. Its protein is CASSFPGSQETQYF.

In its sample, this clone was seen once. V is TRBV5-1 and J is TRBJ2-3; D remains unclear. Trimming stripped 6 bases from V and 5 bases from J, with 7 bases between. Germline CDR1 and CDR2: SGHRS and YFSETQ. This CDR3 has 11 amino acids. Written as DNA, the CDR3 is TGCGCCAGCAAGGAGATAGATACGCAGTATTTT. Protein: CASKEIDTQYF.

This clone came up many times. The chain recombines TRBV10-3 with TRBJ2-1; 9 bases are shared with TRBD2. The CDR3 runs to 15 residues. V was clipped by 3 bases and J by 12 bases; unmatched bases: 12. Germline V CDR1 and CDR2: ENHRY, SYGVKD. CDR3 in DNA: TGTGCCATCAGTGAAAGAAGCGGGAGGTATGGGTCGCAGTTCTTC. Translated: CAISERSGRYGSQFF.

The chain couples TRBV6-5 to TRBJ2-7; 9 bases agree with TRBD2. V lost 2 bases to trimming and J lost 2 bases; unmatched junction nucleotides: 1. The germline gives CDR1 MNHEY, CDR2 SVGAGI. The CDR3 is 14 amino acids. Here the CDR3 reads CASSYRGRAYEQYF. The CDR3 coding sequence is TGTGCCAGCAGTTACCGCGGGAGGGCCTACGAGCAGTACTTC.

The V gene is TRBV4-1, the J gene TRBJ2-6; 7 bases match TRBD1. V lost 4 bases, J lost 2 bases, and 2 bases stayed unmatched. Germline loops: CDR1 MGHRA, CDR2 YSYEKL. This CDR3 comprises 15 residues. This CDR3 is CASSRQGTGANVLTF. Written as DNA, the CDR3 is TGCGCCAGCAGCCGACAGGGTACTGGGGCCAACGTCCTGACTTTC.

CDR3 residues: CASRTDISDGYTF. CDR3 nucleotides: TGTGCCAGCAGGACAGACATATCGGATGGCTACACCTTC. This chain joins TRBV6-5 and TRBJ1-2; possible D gene TRBD1, 5 bases. The germline V gene encodes CDR1 MNHEY and CDR2 SVGAGI. Deletions cut 6 bases from V and 6 bases from J, with 14 bases between. The CDR3 totals 13 residues.

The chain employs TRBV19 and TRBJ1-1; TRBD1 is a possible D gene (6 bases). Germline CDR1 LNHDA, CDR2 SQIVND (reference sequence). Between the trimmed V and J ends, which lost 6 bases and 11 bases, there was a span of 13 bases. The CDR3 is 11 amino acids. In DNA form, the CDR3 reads TGTGCCAGTAGGGGGACAACAGAGGCTTTCTTT. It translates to CASRGTTEAFF.

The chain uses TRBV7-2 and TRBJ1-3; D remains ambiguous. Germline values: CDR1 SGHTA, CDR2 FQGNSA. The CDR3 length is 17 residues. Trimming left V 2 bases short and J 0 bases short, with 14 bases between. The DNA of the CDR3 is TGTGCCAGCAGCTTATTTCTGACTCTGGACTCTGGAAACACCATATATTTT. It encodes CASSLFLTLDSGNTIYF.

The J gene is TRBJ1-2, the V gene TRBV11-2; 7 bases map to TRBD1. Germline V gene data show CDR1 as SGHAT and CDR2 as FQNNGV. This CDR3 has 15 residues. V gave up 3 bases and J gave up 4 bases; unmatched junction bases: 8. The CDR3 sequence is CASSLARTGLYGYTF. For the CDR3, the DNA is TGTGCCAGCAGCTTGGCTCGGACAGGACTCTATGGCTACACCTTC.

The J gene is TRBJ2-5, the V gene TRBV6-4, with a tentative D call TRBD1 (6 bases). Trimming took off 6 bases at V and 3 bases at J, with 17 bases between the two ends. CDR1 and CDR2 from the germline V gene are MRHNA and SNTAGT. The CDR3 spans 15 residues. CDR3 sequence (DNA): TGTGCCAGCAGGACCGGGACACCATCCGAAGAGACCCAGTACTTC. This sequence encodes CASRTGTPSEETQYF.

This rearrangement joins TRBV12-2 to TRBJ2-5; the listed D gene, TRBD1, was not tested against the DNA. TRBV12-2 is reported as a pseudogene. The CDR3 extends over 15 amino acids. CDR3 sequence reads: CASRLPGQGQETQYF. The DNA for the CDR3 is TGTGCAAGTCGCTTGCCGGGACAGGGTCAAGAGACCCAGTACTTC.

The CDR3 loop reads CASSRDNLNTEAFF. The DNA of the CDR3 is TGTGCCAGCAGCCGAGACAATTTGAACACTGAAGCTTTCTTT. The rearrangement uses TRBV6-5 and TRBJ1-1; no clear D. Germline values: CDR1 MNHEY, CDR2 SVGAGI. V shed 6 bases and J shed 0 bases, with 11 bases lying between them. The CDR3 has 14 residues.

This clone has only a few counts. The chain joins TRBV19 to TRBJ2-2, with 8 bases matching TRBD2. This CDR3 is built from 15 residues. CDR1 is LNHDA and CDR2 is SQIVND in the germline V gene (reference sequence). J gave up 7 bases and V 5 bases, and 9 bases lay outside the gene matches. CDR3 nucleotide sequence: TGTGCCAGTAGTGGGGTAGCGGGAATTAGCGGGGAGCTGTTTTTT. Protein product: CASSGVAGISGELFF.

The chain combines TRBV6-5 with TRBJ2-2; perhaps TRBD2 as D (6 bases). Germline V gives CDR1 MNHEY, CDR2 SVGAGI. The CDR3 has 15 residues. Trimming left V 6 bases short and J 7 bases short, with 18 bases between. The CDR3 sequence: CASRTPGGARGELFF. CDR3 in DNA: TGTGCCAGCAGAACCCCCGGGGGAGCCCGCGGGGAGCTGTTTTTT.

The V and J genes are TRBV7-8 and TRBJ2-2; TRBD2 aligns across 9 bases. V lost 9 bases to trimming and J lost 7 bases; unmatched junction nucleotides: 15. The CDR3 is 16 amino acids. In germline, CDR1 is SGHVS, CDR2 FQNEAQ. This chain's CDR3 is CASSHTVAGENGELFF. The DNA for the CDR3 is TGTGCCAGTAGTCACACTGTAGCGGGAGAGAACGGGGAGCTGTTTTTT.

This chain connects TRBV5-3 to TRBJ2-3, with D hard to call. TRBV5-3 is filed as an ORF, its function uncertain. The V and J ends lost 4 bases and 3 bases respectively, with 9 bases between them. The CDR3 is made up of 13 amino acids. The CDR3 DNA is TGTGCCAGAAGCCTGGCTAAGACAGATACGCAGTATTTT. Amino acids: CARSLAKTDTQYF.

This CDR3 reads CASSSRGRSTGELFF. CDR3 bases: TGTGCCAGCAGCTCAAGGGGGCGCAGCACCGGGGAGCTGTTTTTT. The rearrangement links TRBV7-8 to TRBJ2-2; 7 nucleotides match TRBD1. CDR3 length: 15 residues. J gave up 4 bases and V 4 bases, and 6 bases lay outside the gene matches. CDR1 and CDR2 (germline): SGHVS, FQNEAQ.

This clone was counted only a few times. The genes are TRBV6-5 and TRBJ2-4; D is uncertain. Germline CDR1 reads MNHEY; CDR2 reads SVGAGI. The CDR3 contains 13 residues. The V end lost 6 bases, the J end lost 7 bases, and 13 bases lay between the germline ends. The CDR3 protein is CASSAPGINIQYF. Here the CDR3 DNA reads TGTGCCAGCAGCGCGCCGGGTATCAACATTCAGTACTTC.

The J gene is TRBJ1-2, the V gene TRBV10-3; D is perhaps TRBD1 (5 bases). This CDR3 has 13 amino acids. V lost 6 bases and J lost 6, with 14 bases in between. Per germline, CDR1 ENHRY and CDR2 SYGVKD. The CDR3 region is CAIRLLEGNGYTF. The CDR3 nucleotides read TGTGCCATCAGACTACTGGAGGGGAATGGCTACACCTTC.

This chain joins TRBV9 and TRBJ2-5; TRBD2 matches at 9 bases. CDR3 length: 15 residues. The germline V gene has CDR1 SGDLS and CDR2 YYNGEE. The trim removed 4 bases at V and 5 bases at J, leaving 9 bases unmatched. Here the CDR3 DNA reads TGTGCCAGCAGCCCCCCCGCGGGAGGGAGGGAGACCCAGTACTTC. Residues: CASSPPAGGRETQYF.

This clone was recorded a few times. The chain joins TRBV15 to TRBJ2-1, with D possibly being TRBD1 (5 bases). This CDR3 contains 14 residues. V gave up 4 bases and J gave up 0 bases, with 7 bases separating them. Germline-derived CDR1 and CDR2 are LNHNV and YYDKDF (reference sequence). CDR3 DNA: TGTGCCACCAGCACTGACAGCTCCTACAATGAGCAGTTCTTC. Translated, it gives CATSTDSSYNEQFF. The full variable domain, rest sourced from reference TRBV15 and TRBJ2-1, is DAMVIQNPRYQVTQFGKPVTLSCSQTLNHNVMYWYQQKSSQAPKLLFHYYDKDFNNEADTPDNFQSRRPNTSFCFLDIRSPGLGDTAMYLCATSTDSSYNEQFFGPGTRLTVL.

DNA of the CDR3: TGCGCCAGCAGTGAGTCGAACCAGCGGGGTAGCGGGGAGCTGTTTTTT. Translated, it gives CASSESNQRGSGELFF. V gene TRBV10-1 combines with J gene TRBJ2-2; 7 nucleotides line up with TRBD2. Trimming removed 0 bases from V and 7 bases from J; junction bases left unmatched: 8. CDR1 is WNHNN, CDR2 SYGVQD, per germline (reference sequence). The CDR3 sequence is 16 residues long.